This record looks at one T cell receptor beta chain sequence and its context. Germline V CDR1 and CDR2: KGHSH, LQKENI. Germline trimming cut 0 bases from V and 8 bases from J; bases unmatched to any gene: 4. The CDR3 length is 15 residues. The data derive from a study of control samples from healthy donors and cancer patients. Clones were sequenced by immunoSEQ multiplex PCR, and TCRdb holds only the in-frame ones, with some missing. Altogether about 130,000 clones are present, 85% to 95% being singletons, with the ten largest covering approximately 15%. Sequenced input: PBMCs. The TCR comes from a man aged 55 to 70 with colorectal cancer. The chain recombines TRBV18 with TRBJ2-1; 10 bases map to TRBD1. This chain's CDR3 is CASSPPRQGADEQFF. DNA for the CDR3: TGTGCCAGCTCACCACCGCGACAGGGGGCCGATGAGCAGTTCTTC.